This TCR beta chain was profiled in a study of cytomegalovirus exposure and HLA in healthy donors. Whole-study findings and limits: HLA alleles were associated with 16,000 or so TCR beta sequences in a later analysis at 0.05 false discovery rate. In an earlier analysis, productive rearrangement rates for most beta V segments clustered near 87% or 30%.

While unrecorded immune exposures were likely, the donors were nominally healthy when sampled. This PCR relied on a set of 60 Vbeta primers and 13 Jbeta primers. Original methodology: Approximately 80 million unique TCR beta chains, 10 million to 13 million of them shared, were counted by a later analysis. TCRdb's table, derived via immunoSEQ multiplex PCR, lists solely in-frame clones and lacks some. The DNA was the basis for D and trimming; V, J and clone size are from that table. The data hold approximately 130,000 clones, with roughly 85% observed a single time. Worth noting for this clone: Its target is unknown.

This receptor was obtained from a woman aged 30 to 39 in good health and CMV-seropositive. Sequenced: PBMCs.

The CDR3 DNA reads TGTGCCAGCAGCTTGGGCAGGGGGGACGAGCAGTACTTC. This encodes CASSLGRGDEQYF. The chain carries TRBV5-4 and TRBJ2-7; a possible D gene is TRBD1 (7 bases). The length of the CDR3 is 13 residues. CDR1 and CDR2 (germline): SGHNT, YYREEE (reference sequence). Trimming took 0 bases from V and 5 from J, leaving 9 bases between them.